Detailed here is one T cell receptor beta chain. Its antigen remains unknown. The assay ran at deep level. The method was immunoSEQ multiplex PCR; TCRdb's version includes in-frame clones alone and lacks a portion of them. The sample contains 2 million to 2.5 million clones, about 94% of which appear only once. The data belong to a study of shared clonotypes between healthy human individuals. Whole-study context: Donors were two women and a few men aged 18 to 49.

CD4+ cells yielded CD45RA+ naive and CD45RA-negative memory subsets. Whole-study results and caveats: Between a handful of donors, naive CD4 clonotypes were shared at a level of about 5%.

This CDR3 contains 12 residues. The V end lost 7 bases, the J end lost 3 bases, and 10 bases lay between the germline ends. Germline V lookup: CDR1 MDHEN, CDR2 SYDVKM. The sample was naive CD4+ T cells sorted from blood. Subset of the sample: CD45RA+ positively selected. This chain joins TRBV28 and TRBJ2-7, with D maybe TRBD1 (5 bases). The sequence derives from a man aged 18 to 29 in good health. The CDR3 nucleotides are TGTGCCAGCACCCTAAGGGGCTACGAGCAGTACTTC. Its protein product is CASTLRGYEQYF.